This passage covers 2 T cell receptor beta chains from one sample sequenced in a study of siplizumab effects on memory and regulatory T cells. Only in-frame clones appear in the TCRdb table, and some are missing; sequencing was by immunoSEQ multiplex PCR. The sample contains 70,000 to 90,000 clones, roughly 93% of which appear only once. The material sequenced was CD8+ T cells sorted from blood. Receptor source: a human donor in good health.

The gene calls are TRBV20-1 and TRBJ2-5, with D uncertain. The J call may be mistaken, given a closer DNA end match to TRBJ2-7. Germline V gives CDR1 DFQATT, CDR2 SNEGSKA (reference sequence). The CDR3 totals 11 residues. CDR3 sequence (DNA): TGCAGTGCGGGCACCTACTACGAGCAGTACTTC. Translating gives CSAGTYYEQYF.

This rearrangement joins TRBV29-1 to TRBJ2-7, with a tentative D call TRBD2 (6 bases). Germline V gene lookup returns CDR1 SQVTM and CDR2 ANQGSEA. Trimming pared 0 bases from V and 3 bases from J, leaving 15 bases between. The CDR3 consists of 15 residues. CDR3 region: CSVEERGSTNYEQYF. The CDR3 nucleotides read TGCAGCGTTGAAGAACGGGGGTCCACGAACTACGAGCAGTACTTC.